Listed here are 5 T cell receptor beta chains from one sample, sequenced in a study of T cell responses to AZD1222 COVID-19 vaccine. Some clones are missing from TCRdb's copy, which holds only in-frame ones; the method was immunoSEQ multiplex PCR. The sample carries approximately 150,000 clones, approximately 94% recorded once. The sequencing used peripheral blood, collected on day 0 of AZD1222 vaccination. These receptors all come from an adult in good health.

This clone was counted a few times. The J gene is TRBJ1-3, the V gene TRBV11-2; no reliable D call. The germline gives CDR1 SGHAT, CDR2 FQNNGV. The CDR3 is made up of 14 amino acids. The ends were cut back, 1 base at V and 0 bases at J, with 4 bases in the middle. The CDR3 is CASSLVISGNTIYF. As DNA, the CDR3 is TGTGCCAGCAGCTTAGTTATCTCTGGAAACACCATATATTTT.

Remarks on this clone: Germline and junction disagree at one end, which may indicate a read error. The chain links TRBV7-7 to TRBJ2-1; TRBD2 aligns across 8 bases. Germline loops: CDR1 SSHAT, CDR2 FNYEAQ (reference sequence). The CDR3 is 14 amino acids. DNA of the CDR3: TGTGCTAGCAGTCTATCTAGCGGGTCCGATGAGCAGTTCTTC. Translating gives CASSLSSGSDEQFF.

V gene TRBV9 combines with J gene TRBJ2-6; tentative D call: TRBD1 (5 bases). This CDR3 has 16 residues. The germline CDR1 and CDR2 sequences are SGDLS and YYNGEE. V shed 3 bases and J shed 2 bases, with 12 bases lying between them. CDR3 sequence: CASSAREGAGANVLTF. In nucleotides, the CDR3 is TGTGCCAGCAGCGCAAGGGAAGGGGCTGGGGCCAACGTCCTGACTTTC.

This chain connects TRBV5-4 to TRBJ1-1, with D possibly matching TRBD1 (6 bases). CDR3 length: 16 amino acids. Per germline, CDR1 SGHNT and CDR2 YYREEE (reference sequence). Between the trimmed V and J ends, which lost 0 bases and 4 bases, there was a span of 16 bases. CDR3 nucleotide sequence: TGTGCCAGCAGCTTGGGGGTCGGGGGCGCAGGCACTGAAGCTTTCTTT. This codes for CASSLGVGGAGTEAFF.

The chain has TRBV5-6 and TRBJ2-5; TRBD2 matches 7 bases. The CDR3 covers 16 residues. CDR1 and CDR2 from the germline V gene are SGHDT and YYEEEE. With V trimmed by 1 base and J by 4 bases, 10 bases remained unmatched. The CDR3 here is CASSLRTGGPGETQYF. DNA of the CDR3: TGTGCCAGCAGCTTGCGGACGGGAGGCCCCGGAGAGACCCAGTACTTC. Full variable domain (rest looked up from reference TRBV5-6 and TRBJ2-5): DAGVTQSPTHLIKTRGQQVTLRCSPKSGHDTVSWYQQALGQGPQFIFQYYEEEERQRGNFPDRFSGHQFPNYSSELNVNALLLGDSALYLCASSLRTGGPGETQYFGPGTRLLVL.